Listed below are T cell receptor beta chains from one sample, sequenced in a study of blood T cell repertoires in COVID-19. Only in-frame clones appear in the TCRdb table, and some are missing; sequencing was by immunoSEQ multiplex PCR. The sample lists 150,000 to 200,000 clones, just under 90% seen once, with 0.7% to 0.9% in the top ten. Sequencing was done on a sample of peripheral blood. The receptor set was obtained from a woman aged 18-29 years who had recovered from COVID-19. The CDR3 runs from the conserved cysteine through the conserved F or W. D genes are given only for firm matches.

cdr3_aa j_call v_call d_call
CASSVPRTSGDRTGELFF TRBJ2-2 TRBV9 TRBD2
CASSFTSGGGPPQYF TRBJ2-5 TRBV27 TRBD1
CASSRTGGKDEKLFF TRBJ1-4 TRBV5-1 TRBD1
CASSLSHGREGYTF TRBJ1-2 TRBV5-4 .
CASSLPTGYGYTF TRBJ1-2 TRBV7-7 TRBD1
CASSAQTAPNQPQHF TRBJ1-5 TRBV11-2 .
CASSVGVSGGTDTQYF TRBJ2-3 TRBV9 TRBD2
CASSLGYSNYEQYF TRBJ2-7 TRBV5-5 .
CASSQSGGVYNEQFF TRBJ2-1 TRBV16 .
CASSPGQANTEAFF TRBJ1-1 TRBV3-1/TRBV3-2 TRBD1
CASSPPGQGIRGNQPQHF TRBJ1-5 TRBV6-2/TRBV6-3 TRBD1
CASSSAGQGRNEQFF TRBJ2-1 TRBV5-1 TRBD1
CASRTSGGYEQYF TRBJ2-7 TRBV13 TRBD2
CASSPNRQGAETQYF TRBJ2-5 TRBV3-1/TRBV3-2 TRBD1
CASSRRTSGAYEQYF TRBJ2-7 TRBV7-2 TRBD2
CASALAGVETQYF TRBJ2-5 TRBV7-2 TRBD2
CASSYSRGGGYTF TRBJ1-2 TRBV6-5 .
CASSQRHDAGNQPQHF TRBJ1-5 TRBV4-1 .
CASSLPGGVSYNEQFF TRBJ2-1 TRBV7-2 TRBD2
CASTPRGQDEQFF TRBJ2-1 TRBV2 .
CASSLAPSGKWLFF TRBJ2-2 TRBV7-2 TRBD2
CASSINPQDSNEKLFF TRBJ1-4 TRBV9 .
CASTPVSSTDTQYF TRBJ2-3 TRBV5-4 .